The clone carrying this T cell receptor beta chain was detected many times. Its matching antigen is unknown. This record comes from a study of tumor-infiltrating lymphocytes in primary liver carcinoma. Study information: These were node-negative, non-metastatic T1-T3 tumors of about 4 to 11 cm. Study-wide points: Tumor region pairs overlapped more than did tumor-adjacent and tumor-blood pairs.

From about 530 ng total RNA, TCR beta cDNA was generated with a primer in the constant region. Modified slightly, ARM-PCR produced TCR beta libraries over three nested multiplex PCR rounds. A C-beta reverse primer and TRBV1-TRBV30 forward primers served in each of the first two PCR rounds, at about 10 cycles apiece. TCRdb re-called the multiplex PCR reads through MiXCR, storing one row per CDR3 protein. The sample lists about 330,000 distinct CDR3 sequences, about two thirds occurring once. This CDR3 region has 16 residues. V lost 4 bases and J 2 bases, leaving 18 bases between the germline ends. Germline V gene sequence: CDR1 MNHEY, CDR2 SVGEGT. RNA was extracted from whole blood without cell sorting, alongside germline DNA.

The specimen was peripheral blood. The chain is built from TRBV6-2 or TRBV6-3 and TRBJ2-7; TRBD1 might be the D (6 bases). The TCR sequence derives from a man aged 35 to 55 with primary liver carcinoma and hepatitis B virus infection. CDR3 coding DNA: TGTGCCAGCAGTTGGGACACCAGGGGAAATCCCTACGAGCAGTACTTC. This codes for CASSWDTRGNPYEQYF.